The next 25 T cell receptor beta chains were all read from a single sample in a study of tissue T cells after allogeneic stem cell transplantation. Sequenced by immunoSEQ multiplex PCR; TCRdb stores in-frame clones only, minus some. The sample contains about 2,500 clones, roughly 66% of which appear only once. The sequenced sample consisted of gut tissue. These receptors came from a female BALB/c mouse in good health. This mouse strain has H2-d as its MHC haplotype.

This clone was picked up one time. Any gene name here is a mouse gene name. The DNA read from the CDR3 is TGTGCCAGCAGGATGACAGGGAATAACTATGCTGAGCAGTTC. This translates into CASRMTGNNYAEQF. The CDR3, in full, reads CASRMTGNNYAEQFF. V gene TRBV13-3 combines with J gene TRBJ2-1; 7 bases are a match to TRBD1. The CDR3 goes on 1 residue after the read ends, and that part is filled in from the germline J gene. The CDR3 has 15 amino acids. V lost 5 bases and J lost 0; bases outside the gene matches: 5. The germline V gene encodes CDR1 NNHDY and CDR2 SYVADS.

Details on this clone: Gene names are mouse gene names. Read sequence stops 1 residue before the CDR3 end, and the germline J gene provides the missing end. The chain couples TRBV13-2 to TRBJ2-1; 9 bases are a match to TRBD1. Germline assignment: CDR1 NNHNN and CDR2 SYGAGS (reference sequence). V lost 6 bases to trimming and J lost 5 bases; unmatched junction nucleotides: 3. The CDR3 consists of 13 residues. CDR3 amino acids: CASDRDRDAEQFF. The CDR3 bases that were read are TGTGCCAGCGACCGGGACAGGGATGCTGAGCAGTTC.

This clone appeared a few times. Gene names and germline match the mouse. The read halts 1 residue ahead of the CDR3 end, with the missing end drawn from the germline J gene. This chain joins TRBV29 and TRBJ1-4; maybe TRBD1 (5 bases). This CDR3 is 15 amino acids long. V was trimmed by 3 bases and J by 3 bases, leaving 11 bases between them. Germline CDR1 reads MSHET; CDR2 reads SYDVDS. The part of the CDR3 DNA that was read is TGTGCTAGCAGTTTTCAGGGTGGGGCCAACGAAAGATTATTT. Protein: CASSFQGGANERLF. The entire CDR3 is CASSFQGGANERLFF.

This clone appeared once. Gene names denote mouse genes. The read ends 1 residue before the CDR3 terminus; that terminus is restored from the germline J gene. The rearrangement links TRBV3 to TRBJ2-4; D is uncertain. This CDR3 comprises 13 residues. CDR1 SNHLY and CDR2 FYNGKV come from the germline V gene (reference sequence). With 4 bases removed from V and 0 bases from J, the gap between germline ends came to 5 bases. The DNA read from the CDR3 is TGTGCCAGCAGCTGCTGGAGTCAAAACACCTTGTAC. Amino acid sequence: CASSCWSQNTLY. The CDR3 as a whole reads CASSCWSQNTLYF.

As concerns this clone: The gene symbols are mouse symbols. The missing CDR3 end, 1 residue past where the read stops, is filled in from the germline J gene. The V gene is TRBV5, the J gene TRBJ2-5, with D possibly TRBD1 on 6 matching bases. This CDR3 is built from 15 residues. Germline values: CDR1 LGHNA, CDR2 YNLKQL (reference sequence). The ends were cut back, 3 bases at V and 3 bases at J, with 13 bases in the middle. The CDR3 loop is CASSHSSGTQDTQYF. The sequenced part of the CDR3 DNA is TGTGCCAGCAGCCATTCTTCCGGGACACAAGACACCCAGTAC.

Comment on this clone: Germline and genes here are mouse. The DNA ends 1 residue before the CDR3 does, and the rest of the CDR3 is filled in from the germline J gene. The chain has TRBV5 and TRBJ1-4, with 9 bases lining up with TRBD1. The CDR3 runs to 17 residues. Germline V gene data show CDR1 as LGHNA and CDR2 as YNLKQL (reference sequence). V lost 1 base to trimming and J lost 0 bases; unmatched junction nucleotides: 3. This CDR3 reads CASSQGGQGFSNERLFF. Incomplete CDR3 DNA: TGTGCCAGCAGCCAAGGGGGACAGGGCTTTTCCAACGAAAGATTATTT.

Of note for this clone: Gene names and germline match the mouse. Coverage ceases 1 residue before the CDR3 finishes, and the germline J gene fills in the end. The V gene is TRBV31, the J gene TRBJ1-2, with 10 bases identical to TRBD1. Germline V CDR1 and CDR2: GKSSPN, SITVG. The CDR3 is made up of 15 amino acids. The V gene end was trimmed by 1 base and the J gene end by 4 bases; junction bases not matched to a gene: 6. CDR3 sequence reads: CAWSQTGGRGSDYTF. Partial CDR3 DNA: TGTGCCTGGAGTCAGACAGGGGGCAGGGGCTCCGACTACACC.

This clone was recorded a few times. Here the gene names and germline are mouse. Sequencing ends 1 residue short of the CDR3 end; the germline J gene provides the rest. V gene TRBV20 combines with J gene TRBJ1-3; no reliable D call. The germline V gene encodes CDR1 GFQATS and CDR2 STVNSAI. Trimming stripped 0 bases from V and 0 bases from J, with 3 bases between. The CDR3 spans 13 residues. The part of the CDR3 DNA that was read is TGTGGTGCTAGGGACTATTCTGGAAATACGCTCTAT. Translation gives CGARDYSGNTLY. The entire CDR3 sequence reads CGARDYSGNTLYF. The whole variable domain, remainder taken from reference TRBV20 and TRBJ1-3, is GALVYQYPRRTICKSGTSMRMECQAVGFQATSVAWYRQSPQKTFELIALSTVNSAIKYEQNFTQEKFPISHPNLSFSSMTVLNAYLEDRGLYLCGARDYSGNTLYFGEGSRLIVV.

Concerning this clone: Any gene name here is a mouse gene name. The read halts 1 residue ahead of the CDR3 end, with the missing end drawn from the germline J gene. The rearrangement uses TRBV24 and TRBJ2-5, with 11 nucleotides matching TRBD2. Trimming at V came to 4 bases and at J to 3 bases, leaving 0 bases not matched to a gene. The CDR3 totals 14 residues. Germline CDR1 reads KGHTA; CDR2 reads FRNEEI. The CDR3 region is CASSRLGGQDTQYF. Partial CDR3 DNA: TGTGCCAGCAGTCGACTGGGGGGGCAAGACACCCAGTAC.

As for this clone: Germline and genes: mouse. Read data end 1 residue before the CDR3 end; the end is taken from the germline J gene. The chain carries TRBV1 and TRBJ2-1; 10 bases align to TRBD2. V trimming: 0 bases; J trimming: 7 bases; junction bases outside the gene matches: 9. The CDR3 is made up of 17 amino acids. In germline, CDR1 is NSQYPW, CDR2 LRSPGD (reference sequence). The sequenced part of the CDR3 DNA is TGCACCTGCAGTGCAGATTTCGGGCTGGGGGGGCAAGCTGAGCAGTTC. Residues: CTCSADFGLGGQAEQF. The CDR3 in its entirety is CTCSADFGLGGQAEQFF.

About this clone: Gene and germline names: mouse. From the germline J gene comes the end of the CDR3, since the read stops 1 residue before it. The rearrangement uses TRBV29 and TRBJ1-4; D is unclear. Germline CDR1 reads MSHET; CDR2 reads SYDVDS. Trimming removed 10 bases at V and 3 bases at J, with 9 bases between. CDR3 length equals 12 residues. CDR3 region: CATGITNERLFF. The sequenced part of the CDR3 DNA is TGTGCTACGGGAATAACCAACGAAAGATTATTT.

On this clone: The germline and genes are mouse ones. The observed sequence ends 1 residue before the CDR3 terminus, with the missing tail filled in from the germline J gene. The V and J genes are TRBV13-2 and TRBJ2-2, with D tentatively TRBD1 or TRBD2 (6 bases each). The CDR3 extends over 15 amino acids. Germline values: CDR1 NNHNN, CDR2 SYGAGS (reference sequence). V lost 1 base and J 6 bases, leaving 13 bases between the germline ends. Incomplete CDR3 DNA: TGTGCCAGCGGTGATACCGGGGGCGCGTCCGGGCAGCTCTAC. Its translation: CASGDTGGASGQLY. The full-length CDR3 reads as CASGDTGGASGQLYF.

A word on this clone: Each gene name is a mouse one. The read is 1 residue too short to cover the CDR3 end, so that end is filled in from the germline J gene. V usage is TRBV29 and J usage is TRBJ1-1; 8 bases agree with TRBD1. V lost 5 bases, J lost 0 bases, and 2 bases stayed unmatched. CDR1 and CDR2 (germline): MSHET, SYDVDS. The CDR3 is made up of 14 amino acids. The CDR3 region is CASSPTGANTEVFF. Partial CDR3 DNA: TGTGCTAGCAGTCCGACAGGGGCAAACACAGAAGTCTTC.

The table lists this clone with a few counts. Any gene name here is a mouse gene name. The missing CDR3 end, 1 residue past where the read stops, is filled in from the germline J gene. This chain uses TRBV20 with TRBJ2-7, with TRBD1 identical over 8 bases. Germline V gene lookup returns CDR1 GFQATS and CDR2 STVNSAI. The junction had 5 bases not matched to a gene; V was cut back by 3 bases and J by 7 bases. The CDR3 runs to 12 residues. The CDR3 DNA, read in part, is TGTGGTGCTAGTCAGGGGGCGCGGGAACAGTAC. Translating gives CGASQGAREQY. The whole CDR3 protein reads CGASQGAREQYF.

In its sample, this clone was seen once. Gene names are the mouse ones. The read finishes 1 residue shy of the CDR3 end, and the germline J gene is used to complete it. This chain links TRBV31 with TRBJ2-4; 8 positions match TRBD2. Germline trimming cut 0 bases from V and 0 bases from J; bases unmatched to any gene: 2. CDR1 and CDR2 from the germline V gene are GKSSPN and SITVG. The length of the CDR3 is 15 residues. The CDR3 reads CAWSLLGESQNTLYF. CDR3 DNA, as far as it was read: TGTGCCTGGAGTCTACTGGGGGAGAGTCAAAACACCTTGTAC. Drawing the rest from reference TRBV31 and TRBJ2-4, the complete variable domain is AQTIHQWPVAEIKAVGSPLSLGCTIKGKSSPNLYWYWQATGGTLQQLFYSITVGQVESVVQLNLSASRPKDDQFILSTEKLLLSHSGFYLCAWSLLGESQNTLYFGAGTRLSVL.

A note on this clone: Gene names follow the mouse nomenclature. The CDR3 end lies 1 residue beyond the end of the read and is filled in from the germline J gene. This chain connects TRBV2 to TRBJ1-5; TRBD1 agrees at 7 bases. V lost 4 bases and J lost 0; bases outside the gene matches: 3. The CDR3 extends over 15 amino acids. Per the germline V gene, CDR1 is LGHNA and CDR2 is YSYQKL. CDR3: CASSPGTDNNQAPLF. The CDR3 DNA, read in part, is TGTGCCAGCAGCCCCGGGACAGATAACAACCAGGCTCCGCTT.

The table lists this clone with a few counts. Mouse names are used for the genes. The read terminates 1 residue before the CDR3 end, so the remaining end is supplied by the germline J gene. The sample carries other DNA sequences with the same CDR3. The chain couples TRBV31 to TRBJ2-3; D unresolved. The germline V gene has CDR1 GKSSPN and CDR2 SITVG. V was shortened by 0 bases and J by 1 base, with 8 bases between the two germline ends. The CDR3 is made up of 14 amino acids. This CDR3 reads CAWSLRGGAETLYF. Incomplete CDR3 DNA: TGTGCCTGGAGTCTGCGGGGAGGTGCAGAAACGCTGTAT.

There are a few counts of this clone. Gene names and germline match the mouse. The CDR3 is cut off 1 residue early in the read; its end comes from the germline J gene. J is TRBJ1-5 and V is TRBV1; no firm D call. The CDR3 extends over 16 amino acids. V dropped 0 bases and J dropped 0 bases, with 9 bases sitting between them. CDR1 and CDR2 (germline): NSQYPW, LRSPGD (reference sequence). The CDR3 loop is CTCSADRGHNNQAPLF. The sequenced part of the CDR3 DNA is TGCACCTGCAGTGCAGATCGAGGGCATAACAACCAGGCTCCGCTT.

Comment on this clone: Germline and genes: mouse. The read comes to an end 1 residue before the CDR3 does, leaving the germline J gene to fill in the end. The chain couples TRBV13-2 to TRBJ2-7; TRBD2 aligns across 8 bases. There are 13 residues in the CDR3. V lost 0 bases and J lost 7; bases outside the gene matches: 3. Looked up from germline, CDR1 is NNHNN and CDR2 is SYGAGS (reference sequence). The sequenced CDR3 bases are TGTGCCAGCGGTGATGCGTTGGGGGGGGAACAGTAC. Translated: CASGDALGGEQY. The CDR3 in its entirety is CASGDALGGEQYF.

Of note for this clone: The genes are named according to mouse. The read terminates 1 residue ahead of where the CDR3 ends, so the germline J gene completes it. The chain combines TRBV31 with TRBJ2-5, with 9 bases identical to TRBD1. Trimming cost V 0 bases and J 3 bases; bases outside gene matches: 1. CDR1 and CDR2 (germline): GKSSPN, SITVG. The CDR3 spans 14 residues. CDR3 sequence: CAWSLDRGQDTQYF. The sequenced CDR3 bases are TGTGCCTGGAGTCTCGACAGGGGGCAAGACACCCAGTAC.

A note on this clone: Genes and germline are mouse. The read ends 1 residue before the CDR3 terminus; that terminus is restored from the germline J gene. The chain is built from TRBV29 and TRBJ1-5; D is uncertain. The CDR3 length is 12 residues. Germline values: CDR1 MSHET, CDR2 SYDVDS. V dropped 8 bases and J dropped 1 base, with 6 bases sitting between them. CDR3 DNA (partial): TGTGCTAGCGTGGGAAACAACCAGGCTCCGCTT. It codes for CASVGNNQAPL. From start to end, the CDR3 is CASVGNNQAPLF.

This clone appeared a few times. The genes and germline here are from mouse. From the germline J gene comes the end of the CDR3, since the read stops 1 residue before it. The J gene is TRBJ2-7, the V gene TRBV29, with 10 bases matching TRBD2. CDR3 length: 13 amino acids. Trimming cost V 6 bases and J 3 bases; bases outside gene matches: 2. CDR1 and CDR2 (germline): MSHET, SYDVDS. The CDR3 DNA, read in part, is TGTGCTAGCAGGACTGGGGGGTACTATGAACAGTAC. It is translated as CASRTGGYYEQY. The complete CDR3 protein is CASRTGGYYEQYF. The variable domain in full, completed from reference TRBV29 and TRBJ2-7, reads DMKVTQMPRYLIKRMGENVLLECGQDMSHETMYWYRQDPGLGLQLIYISYDVDSNSEGDIPKGYRVSRKKREHFSLILDSAKTNQTSVYFCASRTGGYYEQYFGPGTRLTVL.

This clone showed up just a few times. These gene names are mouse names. The CDR3 bases that were read are TGTGCCAGCGGCCACAGGGGGCGAAACACCTTGTAC. It translates to CASGHRGRNTLY. The full CDR3 protein is CASGHRGRNTLYF. The V and J genes are TRBV13-2 and TRBJ2-4, with 9 bases aligning to TRBD1. The DNA ends 1 residue before the CDR3 does, and the rest of the CDR3 is filled in from the germline J gene. J gave up 5 bases and V 5 bases, and 3 bases lay outside the gene matches. CDR1 and CDR2 (germline): NNHNN, SYGAGS (reference sequence). This CDR3 contains 13 residues.

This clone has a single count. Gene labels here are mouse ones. CDR3 bases read: TGTGCCAGCAGCAACTGGGGGGGCGGGGACACCCAGTAC. Amino acid sequence: CASSNWGGGDTQY. The whole CDR3 is CASSNWGGGDTQYF. The chain employs TRBV3 and TRBJ2-5, with 11 bases matching TRBD2. Read data end 1 residue before the CDR3 end; the end is taken from the germline J gene. The V segment lost 5 bases and the J segment 6 bases; nucleotides outside the gene matches: 4. This CDR3 is built from 14 residues. CDR1 and CDR2 from the germline V gene are SNHLY and FYNGKV (reference sequence).

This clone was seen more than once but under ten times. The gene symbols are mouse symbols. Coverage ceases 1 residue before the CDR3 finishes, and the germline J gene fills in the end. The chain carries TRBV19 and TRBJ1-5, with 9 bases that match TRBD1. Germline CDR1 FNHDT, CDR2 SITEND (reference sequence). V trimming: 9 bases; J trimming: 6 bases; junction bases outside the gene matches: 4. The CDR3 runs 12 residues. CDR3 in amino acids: CATQGQGQAPLF. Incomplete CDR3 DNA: TGTGCCACCCAGGGACAGGGCCAGGCTCCGCTT.